The 7 T cell receptor beta chains below come from one sample, sequenced in a study of T cell repertoires in ileal Crohn's disease. This table comes from immunoSEQ multiplex PCR, and its TCRdb copy is limited to in-frame clones, with some not included. The table has 6,500 to 7,500 clones, approximately 75% seen once; the top ten hold about 9.3%. Input material: ileal tissue. Receptor source: an adult with Crohn's disease.

The chain combines TRBV2 with TRBJ1-3; D not certain. Germline CDR1 SNHLY, CDR2 FYNNEI. Deletions cut 8 bases from V and 4 bases from J, with 15 bases between. The CDR3 contains 14 residues. The CDR3 spells CASAPPPEGNTIYF. As DNA, the CDR3 is TGTGCCAGCGCCCCCCCGCCCGAGGGAAACACCATATATTTT.

This chain uses TRBV19 with TRBJ1-2; unclear D gene. The V gene's germline CDR1 is LNHDA and CDR2 SQIVND (reference sequence). The V gene lost 5 bases and the J gene lost 7 bases, with 17 bases spanning the gap. The CDR3 loop spans 14 amino acids. Here the CDR3 DNA reads TGTGCCAGTAGTCCCCGGTCCCCCGAGGGTGGCTACACCTTC. Its protein product is CASSPRSPEGGYTF. Variable domain in full (rest from reference TRBV19 and TRBJ1-2): DGGITQSPKYLFRKEGQNVTLSCEQNLNHDAMYWYRQDPGQGLRLIYYSQIVNDFQKGDIAEGYSVSREKKESFPLTVTSAQKNPTAFYLCASSPRSPEGGYTFGSGTRLTVV.

This chain links TRBV6-5 with TRBJ1-2, with 9 bases that match TRBD1. The germline V gene encodes CDR1 MNHEY and CDR2 SVGAGI. The length of the CDR3 is 15 residues. After removal of 6 bases from V and 7 bases from J, the junction contained 12 bases not matched to a gene. The CDR3 DNA sequence: TGTGCCAGCAGGCCGTCCCTAGGACAGGGGACTGGCTACACCTTC. This sequence encodes CASRPSLGQGTGYTF.

The rearrangement links TRBV5-1 to TRBJ2-3, with D maybe TRBD1 (5 bases). This CDR3 is 15 amino acids long. Trimming took 3 bases from V and 6 from J, leaving 17 bases between them. Looked up from germline, CDR1 is SGHRS and CDR2 is YFSETQ. CDR3 sequence: CASSSDSSRRDTQYF. The CDR3 DNA reads TGCGCCAGCAGCTCCGACAGTTCTCGCAGGGATACGCAGTATTTT.

This clone was seen a handful of times. V is TRBV6-1 and J is TRBJ1-3; no clear D gene. The germline V gene has CDR1 MNHNS and CDR2 SASEGT. V dropped 4 bases and J dropped 0 bases, with 13 bases sitting between them. The CDR3 contains 16 residues. The chain's CDR3 is CASSASSGISGNTIYF. The CDR3, as DNA: TGTGCCAGCAGTGCGTCGTCGGGAATCTCTGGAAACACCATATATTTT.

This clone occurred a few times. The chain couples TRBV28 to TRBJ2-5, with 8 bases that match TRBD1. V trimming: 5 bases; J trimming: 10 bases; junction bases outside the gene matches: 6. This CDR3 spans 12 amino acids. From germline, CDR1 is MDHEN and CDR2 SYDVKM. CDR3 region: CASSGQGSGQYF. In DNA form, the CDR3 reads TGTGCCAGCAGTGGACAGGGAAGTGGCCAGTACTTC.

The rearrangement uses TRBV18 and TRBJ2-5; 8 bases line up with TRBD1. CDR3 size: 14 residues. The trim removed 3 bases at V and 4 bases at J, leaving 4 bases unmatched. Germline loops: CDR1 KGHSH, CDR2 LQKENI. The CDR3 coding sequence is TGTGCCAGCTCACCGCGACAGGGGCTAGAGACCCAGTACTTC. Translation gives CASSPRQGLETQYF.